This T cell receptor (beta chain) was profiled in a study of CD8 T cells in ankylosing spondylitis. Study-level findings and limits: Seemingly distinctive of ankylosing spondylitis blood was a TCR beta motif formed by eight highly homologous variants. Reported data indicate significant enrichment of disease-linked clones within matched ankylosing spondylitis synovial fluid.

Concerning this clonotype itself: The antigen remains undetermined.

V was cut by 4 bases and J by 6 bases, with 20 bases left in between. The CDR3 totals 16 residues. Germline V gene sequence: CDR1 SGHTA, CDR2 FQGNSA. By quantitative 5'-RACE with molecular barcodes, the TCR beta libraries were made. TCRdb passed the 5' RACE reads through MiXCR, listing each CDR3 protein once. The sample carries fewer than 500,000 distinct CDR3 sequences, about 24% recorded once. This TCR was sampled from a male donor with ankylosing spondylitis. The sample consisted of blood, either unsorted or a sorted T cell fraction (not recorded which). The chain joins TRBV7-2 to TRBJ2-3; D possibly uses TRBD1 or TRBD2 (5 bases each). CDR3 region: CASSSNRDPPRDTQYF. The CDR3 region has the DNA TGTGCCAGCAGCTCAAACCGGGACCCCCCCAGGGATACGCAGTATTTT.